This is a list of T cell receptor beta chains from one sample in a study of blood T cell repertoires in COVID-19. The table came from immunoSEQ multiplex PCR; TCRdb's copy has only in-frame clones and leaves some out. The top ten clones hold 6.9% of a sample with some 300,000 clones, about 87% of them seen once. Material: peripheral blood. The receptor source for this set is a woman in her twenties or thirties who had recovered from COVID-19. Both conserved end residues are part of each CDR3.

TRBJ1-4 TRBV19 CATGAGTGGEKLFF
TRBJ1-1 TRBV18 CASSPQGSIEAFF
TRBJ2-3 TRBV5-1 CASSLVLAGASTDTQYF
TRBJ1-1 TRBV6-6 CAIDSNRTPPAFF
TRBJ1-5 TRBV3-1/TRBV3-2 CASSQGGGTPQHF
TRBJ2-1 TRBV27 CASSFFAGGPREQFF
TRBJ2-4 TRBV4-1 CASSHSAGGGVAKNIQYF
TRBJ1-1 TRBV13 CASHYRDRNTEAFF
TRBJ2-3 TRBV6-5 CASRGLADFTDTQYF
TRBJ2-3 TRBV19 CASRRASGASTDTQYF
TRBJ1-2 TRBV18 CASSPEGQGSSYTF
TRBJ2-3 TRBV10-2 CASSVNTGDTQYF
TRBJ1-2 TRBV6-5 CASSSSLRHYGYTF
TRBJ1-1 TRBV19 CASRSWGQTVNTEAFF
TRBJ1-4 TRBV5-4 CASSLQGDNEKLFF
TRBJ1-1 TRBV5-1 CASSPSPGGTEAFF
TRBJ2-7 TRBV5-4 CASSPGQTYEQYF
TRBJ2-7 TRBV30 CAWRPGVSYEQYF
TRBJ1-1 TRBV7-2 CASSSPAGVRTEAFF
TRBJ1-5 TRBV2 CASSLRTGGMDQPQHF
TRBJ2-6 TRBV5-1 CASSIGGSGANVLTF
TRBJ1-1 TRBV12-3/TRBV12-4 CASSAGGTEAFF
TRBJ1-3 TRBV3-1/TRBV3-2 CASSQAGITNTIYF
TRBJ1-6 TRBV9 CASSLTGRYNSPLHF
TRBJ2-2 TRBV6-2/TRBV6-3 CASSYNSAGGTGELFF
TRBJ2-3 TRBV6-1 CASSEARIWETSGVRTDTQYF
TRBJ2-1 TRBV28 CASSFLSGHEQFF
TRBJ1-5 TRBV5-1 CASSVGGSNQPQHF
TRBJ2-5 TRBV18 CASSPAGGGQETQYF
TRBJ1-1 TRBV3-1/TRBV3-2 CASSQWGTDTEAFF
TRBJ2-5 TRBV3-1/TRBV3-2 CASSQVGEGRVSETQYF
TRBJ2-7 TRBV7-2 CASSVRGQGDYEQYF
TRBJ2-4 TRBV6-5 CASSRTSLAKNIQYF
TRBJ1-2 TRBV18 CASSPSAGASYGYTF
TRBJ1-5 TRBV3-1/TRBV3-2 CASSARTGSVQPQHF
TRBJ1-6 TRBV6-2/TRBV6-3 CASSYGRTENSPLHF
TRBJ1-1 TRBV18 CASSLQGANTEAFF
TRBJ2-3 TRBV28 CASSVTGFRTDTQYF
TRBJ1-2 TRBV12-3/TRBV12-4 CASSSRVGYTF
TRBJ2-1 TRBV18 CASSPDGVSENEQFF
TRBJ2-7 TRBV7-3 CASSLSPGVGYEQYF
TRBJ1-2 TRBV2 CASRGDANYGYTF
TRBJ2-7 TRBV2 CGAGEQYF
TRBJ1-2 TRBV30 CAWGAYNYGYTF
TRBJ1-1 TRBV4-3 CASSQDFRPRGNTEAFF
TRBJ2-2 TRBV19 CASTLRTGYGELFF
TRBJ2-1 TRBV19 CASTTRLRGGISEQFF
TRBJ2-5 TRBV24-1 CATSDDIRGETQYF